This T cell receptor (beta chain) was recorded in a study of T cells after yellow fever vaccination. TCRdb recomputed calls from the 5' RACE reads with MiXCR, one row per CDR3 protein. The sample yields about 160,000 distinct CDR3 sequences, under 7.5% seen once. This clonotype was seen at least ten times. Source: CD4+ T cells sorted from PBMCs, taken 5 days after the first yellow fever vaccination. The receptor was isolated from a man between 18 and 29 years old who received the YFV17D yellow fever vaccine.

The CDR3: CASSLPGTLNTEAFF. DNA for the CDR3: TGTGCCAGCAGTCTCCCAGGGACCTTGAACACTGAAGCTTTCTTT. The chain joins TRBV28 to TRBJ1-1, with D possibly matching TRBD1 (5 bases). The CDR3 is 15 amino acids. Trimming cost V 5 bases and J 0 bases, with 13 bases left between them. Germline V gene data show CDR1 as MDHEN and CDR2 as SYDVKM.